The 9 T cell receptor beta chains given below trace back to one sample, sequenced in a study of cytomegalovirus exposure and HLA in healthy donors. PCR was performed using 60 Vbeta and 13 Jbeta primers. The data were produced by immunoSEQ multiplex PCR, yet TCRdb's version contains in-frame clones alone and is incomplete. Here the sample spans approximately 220,000 clones, around 80% being singletons. The sequencing sample was made of PBMCs. All receptors derive from a man aged 18 to 35 in good health and CMV-seronegative.

The chain carries TRBV6-5 and TRBJ1-3, with a possible D match to TRBD1 (5 bases). V gave up 2 bases and J gave up 9 bases, with 8 bases separating them. Germline V gene data show CDR1 as MNHEY and CDR2 as SVGAGI. This CDR3 has 12 residues. DNA of the CDR3: TGTGCCAGCAGTTACCAGGGAGGCACCATATATTTT. Translation gives CASSYQGGTIYF.

The chain joins TRBV4-1 to TRBJ1-1, with 9 bases matching TRBD1. This CDR3 is built from 17 residues. With 4 bases clipped from V and 3 bases from J, the junction kept 12 bases outside the gene matches. Germline V gives CDR1 MGHRA, CDR2 YSYEKL. CDR3 protein: CASSRGGQGRGYTEAFF. CDR3 DNA sequence: TGCGCCAGCAGCCGGGGAGGACAGGGGAGAGGGTACACTGAAGCTTTCTTT.

This rearrangement joins TRBV11-2 to TRBJ2-3, with 14 bases matching TRBD2. The CDR3 is made up of 17 amino acids. Germline lookup yields CDR1 SGHAT and CDR2 FQNNGV. V gave up 2 bases and J gave up 6 bases; unmatched junction bases: 7. The CDR3 nucleotides read TGTGCCAGCAGCTTAAGAGGGACTAGCGGGAGTGAGGATACGCAGTATTTT. The encoded protein is CASSLRGTSGSEDTQYF.

This rearrangement joins TRBV9 to TRBJ2-5; D unclear. Per the germline V gene, CDR1 is SGDLS and CDR2 is YYNGEE. V was cut by 4 bases and J by 5 bases, with 15 bases left in between. The CDR3 is 14 amino acids. The CDR3 loop is CASSPADRVETQYF. The CDR3 bases are TGTGCCAGCAGCCCGGCCGATCGGGTGGAGACCCAGTACTTC.

CDR3 protein: CASSDRGVYGYTF. The CDR3 nucleotides are TGTGCCAGCAGTGACAGGGGCGTCTATGGCTACACCTTC. J is TRBJ1-2 and V is TRBV6-1, with a weak D call TRBD1 (6 bases). V was shortened by 3 bases and J by 4 bases, with 9 bases between the two germline ends. Germline V gene lookup returns CDR1 MNHNS and CDR2 SASEGT. This CDR3 is 13 amino acids long.

This clone was observed a single time. The V gene is TRBV6-5, the J gene TRBJ2-7, with 7 bases fitting TRBD1. Germline CDR1 MNHEY, CDR2 SVGAGI. There are 15 residues in the CDR3. V shed 2 bases and J 7 bases; nucleotides not matched to a gene: 11. Written as DNA, the CDR3 is TGTGCCAGCAGTTACGATACGACAGGGATGGGGGAGCAGTACTTC. It yields the protein CASSYDTTGMGEQYF.

The chain uses TRBV7-9 and TRBJ1-1, with 7 bases identical to TRBD1. This CDR3 has 13 amino acids. Germline lookup yields CDR1 SEHNR and CDR2 FQNEAQ (reference sequence). Trimming removed 6 bases from V and 1 base from J; junction bases left unmatched: 2. The CDR3 DNA reads TGTGCCAGCAGGAGACAGGGGAACACTGAAGCTTTCTTT. Protein: CASRRQGNTEAFF.

The J gene is TRBJ2-1, the V gene TRBV5-3, with D perhaps TRBD1 (5 bases). TRBV5-3 qualifies as an ORF whose function is uncertain. This CDR3 contains 13 residues. Trimming removed 5 bases from V and 8 bases from J, with 14 bases in between. CDR3: CARSPIQGHEQFF. The CDR3 nucleotides are TGTGCCAGAAGTCCGATCCAGGGTCATGAGCAGTTCTTC.

The chain has TRBV2 and TRBJ2-3; D is ambiguous. With 5 bases removed from V and 1 base from J, the gap between germline ends came to 10 bases. The V gene's germline CDR1 is SNHLY and CDR2 FYNNEI. The CDR3 contains 14 residues. The CDR3 sequence: CASSPEARTDTQYF. In nucleotides, the CDR3 is TGTGCCAGCAGTCCAGAGGCGCGCACAGATACGCAGTATTTT.